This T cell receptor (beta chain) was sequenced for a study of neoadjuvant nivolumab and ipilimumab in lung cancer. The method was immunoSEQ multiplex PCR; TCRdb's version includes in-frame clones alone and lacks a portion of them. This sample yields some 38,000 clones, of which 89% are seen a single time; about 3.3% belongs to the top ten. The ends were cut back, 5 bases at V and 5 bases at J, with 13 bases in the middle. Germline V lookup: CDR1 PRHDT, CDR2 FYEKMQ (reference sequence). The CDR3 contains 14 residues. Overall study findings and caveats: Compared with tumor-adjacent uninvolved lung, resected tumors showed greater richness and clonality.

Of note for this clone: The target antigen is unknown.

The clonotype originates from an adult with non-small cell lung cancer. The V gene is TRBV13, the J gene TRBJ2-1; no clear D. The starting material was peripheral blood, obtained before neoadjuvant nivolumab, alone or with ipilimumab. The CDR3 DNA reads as TGTGCCAGCAGCGCTCCCCCTTGGGACAATGAGCAGTTCTTC. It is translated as CASSAPPWDNEQFF. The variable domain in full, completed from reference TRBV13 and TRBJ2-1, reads AAGVIQSPRHLIKEKRETATLKCYPIPRHDTVYWYQQGPGQDPQFLISFYEKMQSDKGSIPDRFSAQQFSDYHSELNMSSLELGDSALYFCASSAPPWDNEQFFGPGTRLTVL.